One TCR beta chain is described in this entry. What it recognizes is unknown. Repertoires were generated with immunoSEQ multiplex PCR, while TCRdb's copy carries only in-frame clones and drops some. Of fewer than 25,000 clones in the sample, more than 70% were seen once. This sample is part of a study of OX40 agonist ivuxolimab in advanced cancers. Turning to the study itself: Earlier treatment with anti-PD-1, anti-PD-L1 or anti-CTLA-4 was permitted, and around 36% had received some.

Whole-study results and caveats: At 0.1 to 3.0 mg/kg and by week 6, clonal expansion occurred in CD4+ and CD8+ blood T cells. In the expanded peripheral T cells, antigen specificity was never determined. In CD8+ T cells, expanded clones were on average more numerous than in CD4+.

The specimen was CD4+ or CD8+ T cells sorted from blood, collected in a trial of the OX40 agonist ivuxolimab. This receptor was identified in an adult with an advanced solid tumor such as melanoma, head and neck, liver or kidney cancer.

The CDR3 loop is CASSYATGSNQPQHF. CDR3 coding DNA: TGTGCCAGCAGTTACGCTACAGGGAGCAATCAGCCCCAGCATTTT. The chain combines TRBV6-5 with TRBJ1-5, with a possible D match to TRBD1 (6 bases). The CDR3 consists of 15 residues. Germline V CDR1 and CDR2: MNHEY, SVGAGI. V gave up 2 bases and J gave up 1 base, with 9 bases separating them.